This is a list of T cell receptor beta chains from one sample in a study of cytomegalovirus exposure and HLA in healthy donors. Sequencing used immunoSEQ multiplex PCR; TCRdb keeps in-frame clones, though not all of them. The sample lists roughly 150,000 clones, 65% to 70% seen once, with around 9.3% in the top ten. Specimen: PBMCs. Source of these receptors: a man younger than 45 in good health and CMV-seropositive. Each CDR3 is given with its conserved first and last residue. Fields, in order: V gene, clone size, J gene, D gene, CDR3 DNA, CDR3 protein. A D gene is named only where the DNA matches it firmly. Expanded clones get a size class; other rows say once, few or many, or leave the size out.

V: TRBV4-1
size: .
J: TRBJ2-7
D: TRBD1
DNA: TGCGCCAGCAGCCCTGGACAGGGCCCCTCCTACGAGCAGTACTTC
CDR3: CASSPGQGPSYEQYF

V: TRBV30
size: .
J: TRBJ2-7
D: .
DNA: TGTGCCTGGGAAAGGGGGTACGAGCAGTACTTC
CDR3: CAWERGYEQYF

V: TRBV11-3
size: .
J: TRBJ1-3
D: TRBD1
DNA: TGTGCCAGCAGCCTCGGGACAGGAGAAAACTCTGGAAACACCATATATTTT
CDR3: CASSLGTGENSGNTIYF

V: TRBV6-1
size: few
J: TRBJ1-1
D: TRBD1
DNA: TGTGCCAGCAGGTCCCCAGGGGGCTTGAACACTGAAGCTTTCTTT
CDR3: CASRSPGGLNTEAFF

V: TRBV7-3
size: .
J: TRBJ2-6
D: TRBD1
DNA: TGTGCCAGCAGCTTACCAGGGGGTCTCTATGGGGCCAACGTCCTGACTTTC
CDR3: CASSLPGGLYGANVLTF

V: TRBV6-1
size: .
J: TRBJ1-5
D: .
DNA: TGTGCCAGCAGTGATGGGGCGATCAATCAGCCCCAGCATTTT
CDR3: CASSDGAINQPQHF

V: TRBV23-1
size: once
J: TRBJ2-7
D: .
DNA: TGCGCCAGCAGTCGTATCAGGATCCACTTC
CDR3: CASSRIRIHF

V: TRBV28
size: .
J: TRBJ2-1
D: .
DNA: TGTGCCAGCAGTTTCCCCGGACAGACTAGCGAGCAGTTCTTC
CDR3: CASSFPGQTSEQFF

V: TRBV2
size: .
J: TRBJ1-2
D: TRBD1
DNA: TGTGCCAGCAGCTTGCAGGGGGCCCTATATGGCTACACCTTC
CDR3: CASSLQGALYGYTF

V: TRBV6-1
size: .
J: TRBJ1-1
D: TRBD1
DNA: TGTGCCAGCAGCGAACCGGGACAGGACACTGAAGCTTTCTTT
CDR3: CASSEPGQDTEAFF

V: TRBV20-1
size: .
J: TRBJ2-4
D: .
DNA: TGCAGTGCTAGGGGCGTTATTCAGTACTTC
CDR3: CSARGVIQYF

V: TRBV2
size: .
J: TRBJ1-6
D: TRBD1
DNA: TGTGCCAGCAGTGGGACAGGGGGATCGGATTCACCCCTCCACTTT
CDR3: CASSGTGGSDSPLHF

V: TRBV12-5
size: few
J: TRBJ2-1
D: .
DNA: TGTGCTAGTGGTTTGGCTACAGGGATCCCTTACAATGAGCAGTTCTTC
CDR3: CASGLATGIPYNEQFF

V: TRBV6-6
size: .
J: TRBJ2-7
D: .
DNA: TGTGCCAGCAGTTATATTGCGGACGAGCAGTACTTC
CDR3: CASSYIADEQYF